This TCR beta chain was obtained from a study of cytomegalovirus exposure and HLA in healthy donors. The primer mix had 60 Vbeta and 13 Jbeta primers. The repertoire was sequenced with immunoSEQ multiplex PCR; TCRdb's copy has only in-frame clones and lacks some. The sample includes about 170,000 clones, over 80% of them seen just once. Trimming left V 3 bases short and J 0 bases short, with 9 bases between. The CDR3 totals 15 residues. Per germline, CDR1 LNHNV and CDR2 YYDKDF (reference sequence). The sequence was collected from a male donor in good health and CMV-seronegative. The sequencing sample was made of PBMCs. The chain is built from TRBV15 and TRBJ1-5; maybe TRBD1 (5 bases). The CDR3 is CATSSSQGSNQPQHF. CDR3 sequence (DNA): TGTGCCACCAGCAGCTCCCAGGGTAGCAATCAGCCCCAGCATTTT.